A selection of T cell receptor beta chains follows, all from one sample in a study of PD-1 blockade in classical Hodgkin lymphoma. Clones were read by immunoSEQ multiplex PCR, and TCRdb kept only the in-frame ones, dropping some. Among about 97,000 clones listed, 65% to 85% were seen once. The sample in question was peripheral blood mononuclear cells (PBMCs), obtained at baseline. These receptors originate from a human donor with classical Hodgkin lymphoma. CDR3s include the opening cysteine and the closing phenylalanine or tryptophan. The D gene is left open where the match is weak. Size values are once, few and many counts, or a class for expanded clones, and some rows have none.

D | J | size | V | CDR3 | DNA
TRBD1 | TRBJ2-1 | NA | TRBV29-1 | CSVEGGQGADEQFF | TGCAGCGTTGAGGGGGGACAGGGTGCGGATGAGCAGTTCTTC
NA | TRBJ1-4 | NA | TRBV30 | CASELVANEKLFF | TGTGCCTCCGAGCTTGTTGCTAATGAAAAACTGTTTTTT
NA | TRBJ2-2 | NA | TRBV7-9 | CASSLGVGDTGELFF | TGTGCCAGCAGCTTAGGCGTAGGGGATACCGGGGAGCTGTTTTTT
NA | TRBJ1-3 | NA | TRBV21-1 | CASSKALDLGQGASGNTIYF | TGTGCCAGCAGCAAAGCGCTTGATCTTGGACAGGGGGCCTCTGGAAACACCATATATTTT
NA | TRBJ1-4 | NA | TRBV5-1 | CASSLDRPNEKLFF | TGCGCCAGCAGCTTGGACAGACCTAATGAAAAACTGTTTTTT
NA | TRBJ2-1 | once | TRBV7-3 | CASSLGLATYNEQFF | TGTGCCAGCAGCTTAGGTTTAGCGACCTACAATGAGCAGTTCTTC
NA | TRBJ2-3 | NA | TRBV19 | CASRVRASTDTQYF | TGTGCCAGTAGGGTCCGTGCTAGCACAGATACGCAGTATTTT
TRBD2 | TRBJ2-7 | NA | TRBV29-1 | CSGRTSGTREQYF | TGCAGCGGTCGGACTAGCGGGACCCGAGAGCAGTACTTC
NA | TRBJ2-5 | NA | TRBV4-1 | CASSQVTSGTGEQETQYF | TGCGCCAGCAGCCAAGTGACATCCGGGACGGGGGAGCAAGAGACCCAGTACTTC
TRBD2 | TRBJ2-5 | NA | TRBV9 | CASSVGTSGLQETQYF | TGTGCCAGCAGCGTAGGGACTAGCGGACTTCAAGAGACCCAGTACTTC